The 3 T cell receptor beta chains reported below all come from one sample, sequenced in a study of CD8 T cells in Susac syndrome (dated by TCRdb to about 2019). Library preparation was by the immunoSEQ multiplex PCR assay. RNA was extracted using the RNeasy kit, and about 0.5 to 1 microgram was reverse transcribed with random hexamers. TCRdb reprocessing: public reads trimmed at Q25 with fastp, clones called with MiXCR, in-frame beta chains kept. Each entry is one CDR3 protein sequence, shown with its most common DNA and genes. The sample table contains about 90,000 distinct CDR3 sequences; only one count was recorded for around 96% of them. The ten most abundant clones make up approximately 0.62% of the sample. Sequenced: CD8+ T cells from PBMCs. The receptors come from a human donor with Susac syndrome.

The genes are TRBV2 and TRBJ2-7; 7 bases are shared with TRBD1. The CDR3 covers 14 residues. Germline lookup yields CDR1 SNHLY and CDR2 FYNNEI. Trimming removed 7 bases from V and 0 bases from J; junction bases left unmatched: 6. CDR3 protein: CASKGAVLSYEQYF. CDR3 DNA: TGTGCCAGCAAGGGGGCAGTACTCTCCTACGAGCAGTACTTC.

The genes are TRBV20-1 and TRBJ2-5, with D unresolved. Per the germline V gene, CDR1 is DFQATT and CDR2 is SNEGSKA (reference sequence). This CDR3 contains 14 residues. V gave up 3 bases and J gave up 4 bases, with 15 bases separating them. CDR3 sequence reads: CSASPGPFRETQYF. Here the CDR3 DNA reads TGCAGTGCTAGCCCTGGACCGTTTCGAGAGACCCAGTACTTC.

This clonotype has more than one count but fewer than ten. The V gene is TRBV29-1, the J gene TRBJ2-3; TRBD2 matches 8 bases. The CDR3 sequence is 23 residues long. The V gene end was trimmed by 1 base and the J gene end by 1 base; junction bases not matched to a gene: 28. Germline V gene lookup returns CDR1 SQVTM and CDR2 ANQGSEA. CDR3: CSVEGLSAGLAGPWGGGTDTQYF. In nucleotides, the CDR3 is TGCAGCGTTGAAGGTCTAAGTGCGGGGCTAGCGGGCCCCTGGGGTGGCGGCACAGATACGCAGTATTTT.